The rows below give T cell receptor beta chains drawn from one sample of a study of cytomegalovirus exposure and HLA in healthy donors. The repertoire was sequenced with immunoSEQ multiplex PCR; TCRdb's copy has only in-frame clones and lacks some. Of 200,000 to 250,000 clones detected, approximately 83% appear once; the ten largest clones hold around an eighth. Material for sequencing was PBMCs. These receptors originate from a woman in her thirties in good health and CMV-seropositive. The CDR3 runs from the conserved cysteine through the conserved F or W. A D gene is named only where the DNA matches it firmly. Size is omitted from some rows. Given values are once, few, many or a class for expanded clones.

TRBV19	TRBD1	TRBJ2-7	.	TGTGCCAGTAGTTGGACGACAGGGAACTACGAGCAGTACTTC	CASSWTTGNYEQYF
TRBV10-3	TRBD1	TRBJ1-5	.	TGTGCCATCTCGGGACAGGGGTCTCCTAGGGGGCCCCAGCATTTT	CAISGQGSPRGPQHF
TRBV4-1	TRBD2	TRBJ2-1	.	TGCGCCAGCAGCCATACTAGCGGGAGCTACAATGAGCAGTTCTTC	CASSHTSGSYNEQFF
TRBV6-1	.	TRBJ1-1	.	TGTGCCAGCAAGGTCACGGTTCGTAACACTGAAGCTTTCTTT	CASKVTVRNTEAFF
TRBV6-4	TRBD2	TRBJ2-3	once	TGTGCCAGCAGTGAAAAAGGACTAGCGGGATCAGATACGCAGTATTTT	CASSEKGLAGSDTQYF
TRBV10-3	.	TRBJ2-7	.	TGTGCCATCGGGGGCAGTACCTACGAGCAGTACTTC	CAIGGSTYEQYF
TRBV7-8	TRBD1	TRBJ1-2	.	TGTGCCAGCAGCTTAGAGACAGGGTTGGACTATGGCTACACCTTC	CASSLETGLDYGYTF
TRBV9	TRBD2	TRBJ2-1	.	TGTGCCAGCAGCGTTAGCGGGCTCCTCAACAATGAGCAGTTCTTC	CASSVSGLLNNEQFF
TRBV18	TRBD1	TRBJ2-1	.	TGTGCCAGCTCACCACTTACTGGGACAGGGTCTCATGAGCAGTTCTTC	CASSPLTGTGSHEQFF
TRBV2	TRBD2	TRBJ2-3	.	TGTGCCAGCAGTGATAAGGCGGGAGGCCCAGATACGCAGTATTTT	CASSDKAGGPDTQYF
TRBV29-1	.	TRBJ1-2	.	TGCAGCGCCGTCGGCTCTGAAAAGTACTATGGCTACACCTTC	CSAVGSEKYYGYTF
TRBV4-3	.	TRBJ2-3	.	TGCGCCAGCAGCCAAGAGAGGTTCGTGGCAGATACGCAGTATTTT	CASSQERFVADTQYF
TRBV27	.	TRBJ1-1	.	TGTGCCAGCAGTTTCAACAGGATGAACACTGAAGCCTTCTTT	CASSFNRMNTEAFF
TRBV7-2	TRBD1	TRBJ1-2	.	TGTGCCAGCAGCTTAGGGGACAGGCCATATGGCTACACCTTC	CASSLGDRPYGYTF
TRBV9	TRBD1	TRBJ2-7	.	TGTGCCAGCAGCACTTGGGACAGGGAAGGATACGAGCAGTACTTC	CASSTWDREGYEQYF